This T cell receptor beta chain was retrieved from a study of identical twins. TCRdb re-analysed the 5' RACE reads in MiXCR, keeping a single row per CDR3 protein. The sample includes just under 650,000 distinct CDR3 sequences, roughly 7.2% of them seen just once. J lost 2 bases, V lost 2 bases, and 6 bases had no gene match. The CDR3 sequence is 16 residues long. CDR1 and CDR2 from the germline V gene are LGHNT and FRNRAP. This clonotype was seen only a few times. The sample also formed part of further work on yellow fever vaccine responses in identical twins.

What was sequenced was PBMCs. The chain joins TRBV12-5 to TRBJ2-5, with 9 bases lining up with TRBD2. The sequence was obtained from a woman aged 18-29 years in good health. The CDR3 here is CASGLHSGSGQETQYF. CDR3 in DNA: TGTGCTAGTGGTTTGCATAGCGGGAGCGGTCAAGAGACCCAGTACTTC.